The 26 T cell receptor beta chains below all came from one sample that was sequenced in a study of shared clonotypes between healthy human individuals. Clones were read by immunoSEQ multiplex PCR, and TCRdb kept only the in-frame ones, dropping some. The profile covers over a million clones, with 95% to 99% appearing a single time and about 0.45% taken by the ten largest. Sequenced: naive CD4+ T cells sorted from blood. Specified subset: CD45RA+ positively selected. These receptors all stem from a man aged 30-40 years in good health.

The rearrangement uses TRBV5-4 and TRBJ2-7, with TRBD2 matching 10 bases. The germline gives CDR1 SGHNT, CDR2 YYREEE (reference sequence). CDR3 length: 18 residues. V lost 0 bases to trimming and J lost 5 bases; unmatched junction nucleotides: 14. CDR3 nucleotide sequence: TGTGCCAGCAGCTTGGTCATCAGTTCGGCTAGCGGGAGCCACGAGCAGTACTTC. It is translated as CASSLVISSASGSHEQYF.

The chain employs TRBV10-3 and TRBJ2-1; D not resolved. Trimming took off 0 bases at V and 6 bases at J, with 15 bases between the two ends. The CDR3 has 16 amino acids. The germline gives CDR1 ENHRY, CDR2 SYGVKD. This CDR3 is CAISESRDRDSNEQFF. CDR3 bases: TGTGCCATCAGTGAGTCGAGAGATCGCGACTCCAATGAGCAGTTCTTC.

The chain couples TRBV7-8 to TRBJ2-5; D may be TRBD1 or TRBD2 (7 bases each). The germline V gene encodes CDR1 SGHVS and CDR2 FQNEAQ. V shed 5 bases and J shed 5 bases, with 18 bases lying between them. CDR3 length: 15 residues. The CDR3 loop is CASSRKTGRGETQYF. CDR3 in DNA: TGTGCCAGCAGCCGTAAGACAGGGAGGGGTGAGACCCAGTACTTC. Using reference TRBV7-8 and TRBJ2-5 for the parts outside the CDR3, the full variable domain is GAGVSQSPRYKVAKRGQDVALRCDPISGHVSLFWYQQALGQGPEFLTYFQNEAQLDKSGLPSDRFFAERPEGSVSTLKIQRTQQEDSAVYLCASSRKTGRGETQYFGPGTRLLVL.

Turning to this clone: The same CDR3 can be traced to other DNA sequences in this sample. The V and J genes are TRBV7-3 and TRBJ1-1, with 9 bases matching TRBD1. The CDR3 loop spans 14 amino acids. The V gene's germline CDR1 is SGHTA and CDR2 FQGTGA. V was pared by 4 bases and J by 1 base, with 1 base of the junction left unmatched. CDR3 loop: CASSSDRGNTEAFF. The CDR3 DNA follows: TGTGCCAGCAGCTCGGACAGGGGGAACACTGAAGCTTTCTTT.

J is TRBJ2-1 and V is TRBV7-9; D is unresolved. Trimming removed 5 bases from V and 3 bases from J, with 8 bases in between. Germline-derived CDR1 and CDR2 are SEHNR and FQNEAQ (reference sequence). CDR3 length: 13 residues. The CDR3 reads CASSPPIYNEQFF. The CDR3 region has the DNA TGTGCCAGCAGCCCACCCATCTACAATGAGCAGTTCTTC.

V and J are TRBV27 and TRBJ2-1; perhaps TRBD1 as D (5 bases). The CDR3 spans 16 residues. V gave up 1 base and J gave up 3 bases, with 13 bases separating them. Germline CDR1 MNHEY, CDR2 SMNVEV (reference sequence). CDR3 amino acids: CASSLWAGLGYNEQFF. The CDR3, as DNA: TGTGCCAGCAGTTTATGGGCAGGGTTGGGCTACAATGAGCAGTTCTTC.

V usage is TRBV7-6 and J usage is TRBJ1-5; D is unclear. The CDR3 covers 15 residues. Germline V gives CDR1 SGHVS, CDR2 FNYEAQ. The V and J ends lost 1 base and 0 bases respectively, with 7 bases between them. The CDR3 coding sequence is TGTGCCAGCAGCTTAGAACCAAATAGCAATCAGCCCCAGCATTTT. It yields the protein CASSLEPNSNQPQHF.

The chain employs TRBV7-9 and TRBJ2-7, with a weak D call TRBD2 (7 bases). Germline CDR1 SEHNR, CDR2 FQNEAQ (reference sequence). Trimming pared 1 base from V and 0 bases from J, leaving 13 bases between. The CDR3 loop spans 16 amino acids. CDR3 DNA: TGTGCCAGCAGCTTAGGCGGGGGCGTATCCTCCTACGAGCAGTACTTC. Protein product: CASSLGGGVSSYEQYF.

The V and J genes are TRBV28 and TRBJ1-2; 7 bases match TRBD1. Germline CDR1 and CDR2: MDHEN and SYDVKM. J was trimmed by 5 bases and V by 7 bases; bases with no gene match: 10. The CDR3 is 14 residues long. CDR3 DNA sequence: TGTGCCAGCAACCCTCGGACAGGTTCTTATGGCTACACCTTC. Amino acid sequence: CASNPRTGSYGYTF.

V usage is TRBV7-9 and J usage is TRBJ1-2; possible D gene TRBD1, 6 bases. Germline V gene lookup returns CDR1 SEHNR and CDR2 FQNEAQ (reference sequence). The V gene lost 0 bases and the J gene lost 8 bases, with 13 bases spanning the gap. The CDR3 spans 14 residues. The CDR3 nucleotides are TGTGCCAGCAGCTTAGCACAGGGAATGAGGGGCTACACCTTC. Amino acid sequence: CASSLAQGMRGYTF.

The chain couples TRBV4-1 to TRBJ2-7; TRBD2 is a possible D gene (5 bases). With 1 base removed from V and 4 bases from J, the gap between germline ends came to 20 bases. Germline V gene lookup returns CDR1 MGHRA and CDR2 YSYEKL. CDR3 length equals 17 residues. The CDR3 loop is CASSQAGRPGVEYEQYF. The DNA for the CDR3 is TGCGCCAGCAGCCAAGCGGGCCGCCCCGGGGTCGAATACGAGCAGTACTTC.

This sequence joins TRBV27 and TRBJ2-3, with TRBD2 identical over 9 bases. Per germline, CDR1 MNHEY and CDR2 SMNVEV (reference sequence). V lost 4 bases, J lost 6 bases, and 8 bases stayed unmatched. The CDR3 consists of 15 residues. CDR3 coding DNA: TGTGCCAGCAGTTATATGTCTAGCGGGATCGATACGCAGTATTTT. Translating gives CASSYMSSGIDTQYF.

The rearrangement uses TRBV5-4 and TRBJ1-1; D might be TRBD1 (5 bases). Germline V gene lookup returns CDR1 SGHNT and CDR2 YYREEE (reference sequence). The CDR3 contains 15 residues. V lost 4 bases, J lost 4 bases, and 17 bases lay in between. CDR3 DNA: TGTGCCAGCAGCCCCCGTTTCCTCGGGGGCACTGAAGCTTTCTTT. It encodes CASSPRFLGGTEAFF.

CDR3 coding DNA: TGTGCCAGTAGCACCCAATCTCCTTACCGGGACAGGGATTCGGCAAACACCATATATTTT. This translates into CASSTQSPYRDRDSANTIYF. The chain is built from TRBV19 and TRBJ1-3; 9 bases align to TRBD1. The J segment lost 6 bases and the V segment lost 6 bases, leaving 24 bases of the junction unmatched. The CDR3 has 20 residues. Looked up from germline, CDR1 is LNHDA and CDR2 is SQIVND (reference sequence).

The chain recombines TRBV4-1 with TRBJ2-1, with D possibly matching TRBD2 (5 bases). The CDR3 is 16 residues long. V was trimmed by 2 bases and J by 3 bases, leaving 14 bases between them. CDR1 is MGHRA, CDR2 YSYEKL, per germline. The CDR3 sequence: CASSQLGLQVYNEQFF. The CDR3 region has the DNA TGCGCCAGCAGCCAATTAGGACTGCAGGTCTACAATGAGCAGTTCTTC.

This chain links TRBV5-5 with TRBJ2-1; TRBD2 matches at 9 bases. The trim removed 5 bases at V and 7 bases at J, leaving 1 base unmatched. Germline lookup yields CDR1 SGHKS and CDR2 YYEKEE (reference sequence). The CDR3 extends over 12 amino acids. The CDR3 DNA reads as TGTGCCAGCAGGAGCGGGAGGAATGAGCAGTTCTTC. Translation gives CASRSGRNEQFF. Variable domain in full (rest from reference TRBV5-5 and TRBJ2-1): DAGVTQSPTHLIKTRGQQVTLRCSPISGHKSVSWYQQVLGQGPQFIFQYYEKEERGRGNFPDRFSARQFPNYSSELNVNALLLGDSALYLCASRSGRNEQFFGPGTRLTVL.

This rearrangement joins TRBV6-6 to TRBJ2-7; 8 positions match TRBD1. This CDR3 spans 14 amino acids. Germline V CDR1 and CDR2: MNHNY, SVGAGI (reference sequence). Trimming removed 7 bases from V and 4 bases from J; junction bases left unmatched: 9. The CDR3 DNA reads TGTGCCAGCAAAGATCAGGGGGCCGGGTACGAGCAGTACTTC. Its translation: CASKDQGAGYEQYF.

The genes are TRBV28 and TRBJ2-7; TRBD2 aligns across 8 bases. Trimming cost V 7 bases and J 2 bases; bases outside gene matches: 4. CDR3 length: 13 residues. Per germline, CDR1 MDHEN and CDR2 SYDVKM. CDR3 coding DNA: TGTGCCAGCATTCGGGGGGGCGCCTACGAGCAGTACTTC. Its translation is CASIRGGAYEQYF.

The rearrangement uses TRBV7-9 and TRBJ2-1; 10 nucleotides align to TRBD2. The CDR3 length is 19 residues. CDR1 and CDR2 (germline): SEHNR, FQNEAQ (reference sequence). V shed 10 bases, J shed 8 bases, and the junction held 26 bases outside the gene matches. CDR3 in amino acids: CATPPRSSGSLFGYDEQFF. The CDR3 DNA reads TGTGCCACCCCGCCCCGTTCTAGCGGGAGTTTGTTCGGGTACGATGAGCAGTTCTTC.

The chain carries TRBV28 and TRBJ2-7; D is ambiguous. This CDR3 contains 13 residues. V was trimmed by 7 bases and J by 2 bases, leaving 12 bases between them. CDR1 MDHEN and CDR2 SYDVKM come from the germline V gene. CDR3 coding DNA: TGTGCCAGCACGCCGACCCGGACCTACGAGCAGTACTTC. Translated, it gives CASTPTRTYEQYF.

This chain joins TRBV11-3 and TRBJ2-1; 9 bases agree with TRBD2. Germline CDR1 reads SGHNT; CDR2 reads YENEEA. The V and J ends lost 4 bases and 2 bases, in that order; junction bases with no gene match: 9. This CDR3 spans 17 amino acids. CDR3 sequence (DNA): TGTGCCAGCAGCTCCCGTAGTAGCGGGAGTACCTACAATGAGCAGTTCTTC. It is translated as CASSSRSSGSTYNEQFF.

The rearrangement links TRBV11-2 to TRBJ2-7; 10 nucleotides match TRBD2. Germline V gene data show CDR1 as SGHAT and CDR2 as FQNNGV. With V trimmed by 2 bases and J by 1 base, 2 bases remained unmatched. The CDR3 is made up of 15 amino acids. The CDR3 DNA sequence: TGTGCCAGCAGCTTACTAGCGGGGGCTTCCTACGAGCAGTACTTC. Translating it yields CASSLLAGASYEQYF.

The V gene is TRBV2, the J gene TRBJ1-1; 8 bases align to TRBD1. The ends lost 10 bases at V and 1 base at J; junction bases unmatched: 14. From germline, CDR1 is SNHLY and CDR2 FYNNEI. This CDR3 has 16 amino acids. The CDR3 spells CAIPPTRRGQNTEAFF. The CDR3 coding sequence is TGTGCCATCCCCCCGACCCGCAGGGGGCAGAACACTGAAGCTTTCTTT.

This chain connects TRBV30 to TRBJ2-7; D tentatively reads TRBD1 or TRBD2 (5 bases each). There are 14 residues in the CDR3. Germline CDR1 GTSNPN, CDR2 SVGIG (reference sequence). The V and J ends lost 1 base and 3 bases respectively, with 13 bases between them. The CDR3 DNA sequence: TGTGCCTGGAGTGCGGAAACAGGAGGCTACGAGCAGTACTTC. This sequence encodes CAWSAETGGYEQYF.

This chain uses TRBV7-3 with TRBJ2-1, with 9 bases aligning to TRBD2. With V trimmed by 5 bases and J by 4 bases, 3 bases remained unmatched. This CDR3 comprises 14 residues. Germline V gives CDR1 SGHTA, CDR2 FQGTGA. CDR3 sequence reads: CASSQTSGYNEQFF. The CDR3 coding sequence is TGTGCCAGCAGCCAGACTAGCGGATACAATGAGCAGTTCTTC.

This sequence joins TRBV9 and TRBJ2-3, with 9 bases lining up with TRBD2. The CDR3 is 17 amino acids. The germline V gene encodes CDR1 SGDLS and CDR2 YYNGEE. The ends lost 3 bases at V and 4 bases at J; junction bases unmatched: 12. The CDR3: CASSAGVGAGGPDTQYF. CDR3 coding DNA: TGTGCCAGCAGCGCCGGAGTTGGTGCGGGAGGGCCAGATACGCAGTATTTT.